This is a list of T cell receptor beta chains from one sample in a study of blood T cell repertoires in COVID-19. Profiled with immunoSEQ multiplex PCR; TCRdb holds only in-frame clones, not every one. Counted here are approximately 350,000 clones, 89% occurring once; the ten biggest clones make up 1.2%. The sample taken for sequencing was peripheral blood. These receptors originate from a middle-aged man with acute or convalescent COVID-19. The CDR3 runs from the conserved cysteine through the conserved F or W.

j_call,cdr3_length,v_call,cdr3_aa
TRBJ2-7,17,TRBV2,CASSEASMGQGAHEQYF
TRBJ2-1,13,TRBV12-3/TRBV12-4,CATSGATGNEQFF
TRBJ1-2,14,TRBV19,CASSSGQGGYGYTF
TRBJ2-1,13,TRBV5-1,CASSFSGNNEQFF
TRBJ2-2,13,TRBV7-8,CASTPRVGGELFF
TRBJ2-2,14,TRBV2,CASYPGRGTGELFF
TRBJ2-7,20,TRBV5-1,CASSPGLVRAGGWLLGEQYF
TRBJ1-3,15,TRBV28,CASSLTQSGGNTIYF
TRBJ1-1,14,TRBV18,CASSPIQGNTEAFF
TRBJ1-5,21,TRBV7-3,CASSSPRRQGFIDWPNQPQHF
TRBJ1-5,14,TRBV28,CASSYGHSNQPQHF
NA,14,TRBV7-9,CASSLGQALYEQYF
TRBJ2-2,15,TRBV19,CAIGAGQGSTGELFF
TRBJ1-5,14,TRBV5-4,CASSSGQGNQPQHF
TRBJ1-2,16,TRBV7-2,CASSSYPLDRVYGYTF
TRBJ2-7,14,TRBV10-3,CAISAGTVVYEQYF
TRBJ2-1,14,TRBV9,CASSVVLGGNEQFF
TRBJ1-1,16,TRBV5-1,CASSPGFSAVNTEAFF
TRBJ1-2,16,TRBV19,CASSGGARGWNYGYTF
TRBJ1-2,14,TRBV29-1,CSVDLTGLNYGYTF
TRBJ2-1,14,TRBV7-9,CASSNPTGSNEQFF
TRBJ2-7,16,TRBV29-1,CSVEDIGRGSSYEQYF
TRBJ2-7,12,TRBV6-6,CASSRQGSEQYF
TRBJ2-7,15,TRBV7-8,CASSLGLAVLYEQYF
TRBJ2-5,15,TRBV10-3,CASEAGTAPKETQYF
TRBJ2-5,13,TRBV29-1,CSVADTWQETQYF
TRBJ2-2,14,TRBV20-1,CSASDSGGTGELFF
TRBJ2-2,14,TRBV13,CASSRYRETGELFF
TRBJ1-2,14,TRBV3-1/TRBV3-2,CASSQNRGHYGYTF
TRBJ2-4,16,TRBV28,CASSPDGGAAKNIQYF
TRBJ1-1,12,TRBV7-2,CASSLGQPEAFF
TRBJ2-2,15,TRBV5-1,CASSLSGANTGELFF
TRBJ1-5,14,TRBV30,CAWRGRGPYQPQHF
TRBJ2-2,14,TRBV6-5,CASSWRAGTGELFF
TRBJ1-1,14,TRBV30,CAWSAGQENTEAFF
TRBJ2-2,10,TRBV2,CASSVGRLFF